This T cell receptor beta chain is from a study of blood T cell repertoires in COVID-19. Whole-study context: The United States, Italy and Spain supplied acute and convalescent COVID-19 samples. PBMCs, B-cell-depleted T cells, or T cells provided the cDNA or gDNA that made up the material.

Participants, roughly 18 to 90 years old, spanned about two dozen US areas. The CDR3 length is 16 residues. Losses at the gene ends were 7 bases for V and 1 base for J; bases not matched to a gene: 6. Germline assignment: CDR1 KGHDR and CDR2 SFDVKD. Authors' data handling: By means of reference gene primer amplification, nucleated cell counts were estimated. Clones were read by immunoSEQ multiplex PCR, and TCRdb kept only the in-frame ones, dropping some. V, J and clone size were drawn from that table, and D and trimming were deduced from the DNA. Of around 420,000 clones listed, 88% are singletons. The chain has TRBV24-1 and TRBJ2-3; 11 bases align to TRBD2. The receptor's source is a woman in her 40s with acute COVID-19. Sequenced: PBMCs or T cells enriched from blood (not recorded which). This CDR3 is CATRILTSGGTDTQYF. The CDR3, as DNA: TGTGCCACCAGGATTTTGACTAGCGGGGGCACAGATACGCAGTATTTT.